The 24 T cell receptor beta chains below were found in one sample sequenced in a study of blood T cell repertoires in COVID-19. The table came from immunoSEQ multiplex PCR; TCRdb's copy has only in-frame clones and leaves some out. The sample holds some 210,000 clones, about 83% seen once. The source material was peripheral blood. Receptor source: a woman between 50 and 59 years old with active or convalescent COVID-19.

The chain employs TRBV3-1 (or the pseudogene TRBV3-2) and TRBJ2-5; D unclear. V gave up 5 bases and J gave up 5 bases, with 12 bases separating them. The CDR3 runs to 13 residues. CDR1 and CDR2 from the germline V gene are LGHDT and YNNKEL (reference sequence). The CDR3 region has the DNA TGTGCCAGCAGCGCTGACTGGGTGGAGACCCAGTACTTC. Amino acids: CASSADWVETQYF.

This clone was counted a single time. CDR3 bases: TGTGCCAGCAGTCAACAGGGTATGAGCGAGCAGTACTTC. Protein sequence: CASSQQGMSEQYF. V usage is TRBV27 and J usage is TRBJ2-7; a weak D match, TRBD1 (6 bases). The CDR3 has 13 residues. Germline CDR1 MNHEY, CDR2 SMNVEV (reference sequence). The V gene lost 5 bases and the J gene lost 6 bases, with 14 bases spanning the gap.

CDR3 amino acids: CASSLGGLGGYTEAFF. CDR3 nucleotides: TGTGCCAGCAGCTTAGGGGGTCTGGGGGGGTACACTGAAGCTTTCTTT. The chain links TRBV7-2 to TRBJ1-1; D may be TRBD1 (5 bases). With 1 base removed from V and 3 bases from J, the gap between germline ends came to 15 bases. The germline V gene encodes CDR1 SGHTA and CDR2 FQGNSA. The CDR3 runs 16 residues.

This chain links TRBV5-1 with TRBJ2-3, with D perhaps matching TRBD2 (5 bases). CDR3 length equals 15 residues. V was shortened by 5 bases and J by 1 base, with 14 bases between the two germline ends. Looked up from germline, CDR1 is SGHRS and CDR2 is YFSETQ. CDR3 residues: CASRLSGLRTDTQYF. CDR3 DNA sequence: TGCGCCAGCAGACTCTCCGGACTGCGCACAGATACGCAGTATTTT.

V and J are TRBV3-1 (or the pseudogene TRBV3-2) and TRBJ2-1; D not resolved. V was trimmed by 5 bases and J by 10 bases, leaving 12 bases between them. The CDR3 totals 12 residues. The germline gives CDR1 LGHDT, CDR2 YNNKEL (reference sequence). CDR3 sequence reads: CASSKATLEQFF. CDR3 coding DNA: TGTGCCAGCAGCAAGGCGACTTTGGAGCAGTTCTTC.

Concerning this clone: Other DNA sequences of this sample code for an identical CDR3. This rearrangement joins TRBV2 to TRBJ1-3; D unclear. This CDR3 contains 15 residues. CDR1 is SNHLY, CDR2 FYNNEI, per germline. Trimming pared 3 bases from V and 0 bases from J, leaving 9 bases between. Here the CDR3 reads CASSDGLLSGNTIYF. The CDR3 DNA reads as TGTGCCAGCAGTGACGGACTGCTCTCTGGAAACACCATATATTTT.

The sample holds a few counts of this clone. The CDR3 nucleotides read TGTGCCAGCAGCTTGGGGAATCTAGTCAACTATGGCTACACCTTC. As protein: CASSLGNLVNYGYTF. The chain employs TRBV5-4 and TRBJ1-2; D gene uncertain. The CDR3 sequence is 15 residues long. Germline-derived CDR1 and CDR2 are SGHNT and YYREEE (reference sequence). The V end was cut by 0 bases, the J end by 2 bases, with 11 bases between.

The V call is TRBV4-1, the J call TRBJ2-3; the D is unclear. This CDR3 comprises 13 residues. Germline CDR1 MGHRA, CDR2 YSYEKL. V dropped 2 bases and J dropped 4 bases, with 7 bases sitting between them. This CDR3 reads CASSQLYPDTQYF. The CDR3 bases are TGCGCCAGCAGCCAATTGTATCCAGATACGCAGTATTTT.

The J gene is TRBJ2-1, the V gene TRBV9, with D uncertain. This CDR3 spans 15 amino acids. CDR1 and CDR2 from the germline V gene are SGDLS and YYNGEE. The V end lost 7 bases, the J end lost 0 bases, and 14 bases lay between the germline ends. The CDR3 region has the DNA TGTGCCAGCGCCCTGCTGGCGGACTCCTACAATGAGCAGTTCTTC. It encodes CASALLADSYNEQFF.

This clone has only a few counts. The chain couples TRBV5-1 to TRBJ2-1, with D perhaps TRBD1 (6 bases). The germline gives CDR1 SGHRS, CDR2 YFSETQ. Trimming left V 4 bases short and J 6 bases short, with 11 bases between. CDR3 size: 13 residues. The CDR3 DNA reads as TGCGCCAGCAGCGACAGACAGGCCAATGAGCAGTTCTTC. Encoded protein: CASSDRQANEQFF.

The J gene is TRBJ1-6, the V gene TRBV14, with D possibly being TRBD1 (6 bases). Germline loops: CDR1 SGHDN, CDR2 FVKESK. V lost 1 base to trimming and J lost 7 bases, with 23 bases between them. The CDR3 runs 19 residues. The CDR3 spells CASSQGRGGGRAKNSPLHF. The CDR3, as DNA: TGTGCCAGCAGCCAAGGAAGGGGCGGGGGCCGAGCGAAGAATTCACCCCTCCACTTT. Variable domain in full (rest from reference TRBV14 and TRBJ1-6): EAGVTQFPSHSVIEKGQTVTLRCDPISGHDNLYWYRRVMGKEIKFLLHFVKESKQDESGMPNNRFLAERTGGTYSTLKVQPAELEDSGVYFCASSQGRGGGRAKNSPLHFGNGTRLTVT.

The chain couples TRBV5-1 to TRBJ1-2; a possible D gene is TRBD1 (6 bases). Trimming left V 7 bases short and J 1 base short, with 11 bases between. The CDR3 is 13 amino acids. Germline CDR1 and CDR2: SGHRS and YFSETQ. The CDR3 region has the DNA TGCGCCAGCGGACAGCGACTTAACTATGGCTACACCTTC. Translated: CASGQRLNYGYTF.

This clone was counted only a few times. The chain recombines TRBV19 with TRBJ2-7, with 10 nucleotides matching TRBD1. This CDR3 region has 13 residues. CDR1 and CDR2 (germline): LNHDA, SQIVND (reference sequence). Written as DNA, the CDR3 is TGTGCCAGTAGTGATCGACAGGGGGCCGCGCCGTGCGTC. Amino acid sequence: CASSDRQGAAPCV.

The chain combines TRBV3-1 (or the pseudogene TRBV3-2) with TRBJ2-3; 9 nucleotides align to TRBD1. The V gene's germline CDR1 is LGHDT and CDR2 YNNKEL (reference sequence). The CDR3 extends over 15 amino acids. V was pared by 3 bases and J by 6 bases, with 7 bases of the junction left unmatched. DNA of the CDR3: TGTGCCAGCAGCCATCCGGGACAGGGTGACGATACGCAGTATTTT. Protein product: CASSHPGQGDDTQYF.

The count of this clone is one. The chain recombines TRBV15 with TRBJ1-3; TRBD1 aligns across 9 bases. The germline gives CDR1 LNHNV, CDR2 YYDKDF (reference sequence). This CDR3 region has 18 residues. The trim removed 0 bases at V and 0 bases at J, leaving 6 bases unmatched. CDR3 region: CATSRDRDRAYSGNTIYF. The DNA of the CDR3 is TGTGCCACCAGCAGAGACCGGGACAGGGCTTACTCTGGAAACACCATATATTTT.

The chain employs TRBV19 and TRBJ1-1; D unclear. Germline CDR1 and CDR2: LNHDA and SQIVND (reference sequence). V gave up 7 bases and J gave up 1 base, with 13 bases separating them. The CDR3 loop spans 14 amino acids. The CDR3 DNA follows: TGTGCCAGTACCCCCAGAGGCGGGAACACTGAAGCTTTCTTT. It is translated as CASTPRGGNTEAFF.

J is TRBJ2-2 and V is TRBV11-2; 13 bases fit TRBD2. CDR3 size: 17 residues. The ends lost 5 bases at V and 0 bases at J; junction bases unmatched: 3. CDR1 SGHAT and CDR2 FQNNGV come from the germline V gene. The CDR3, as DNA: TGTGCCAGCAGCCTCGGACTAGCGGGAGCGAACACCGGGGAGCTGTTTTTT. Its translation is CASSLGLAGANTGELFF.

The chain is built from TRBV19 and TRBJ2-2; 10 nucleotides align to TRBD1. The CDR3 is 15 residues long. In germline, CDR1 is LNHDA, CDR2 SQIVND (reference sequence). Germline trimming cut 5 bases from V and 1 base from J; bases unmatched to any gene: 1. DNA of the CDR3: TGTGCCAGTAGTCGGACAGGGGGGAACACCGGGGAGCTGTTTTTT. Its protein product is CASSRTGGNTGELFF. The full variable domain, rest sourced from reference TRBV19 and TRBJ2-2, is DGGITQSPKYLFRKEGQNVTLSCEQNLNHDAMYWYRQDPGQGLRLIYYSQIVNDFQKGDIAEGYSVSREKKESFPLTVTSAQKNPTAFYLCASSRTGGNTGELFFGEGSRLTVL.

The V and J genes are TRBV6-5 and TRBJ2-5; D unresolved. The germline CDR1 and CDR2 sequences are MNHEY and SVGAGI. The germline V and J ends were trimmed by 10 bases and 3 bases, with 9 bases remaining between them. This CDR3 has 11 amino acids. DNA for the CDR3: TGTGCCACAACACGGGAAGAGACCCAGTACTTC. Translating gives CATTREETQYF.

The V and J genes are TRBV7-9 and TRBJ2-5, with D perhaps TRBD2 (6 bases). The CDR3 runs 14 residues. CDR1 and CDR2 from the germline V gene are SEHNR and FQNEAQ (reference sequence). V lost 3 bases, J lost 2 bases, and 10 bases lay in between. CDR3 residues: CASSFLGTQETQYF. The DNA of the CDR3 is TGTGCCAGCAGCTTTCTGGGGACTCAAGAGACCCAGTACTTC.

The CDR3 loop reads CASSSASGLAGKETQYF. CDR3 DNA sequence: TGTGCCAGCAGCTCAGCCTCGGGACTAGCGGGTAAAGAGACCCAGTACTTC. V and J are TRBV7-7 and TRBJ2-5; TRBD2 aligns across 12 bases. The CDR3 length is 17 residues. After removal of 4 bases from V and 3 bases from J, the junction contained 9 bases not matched to a gene. From germline, CDR1 is SSHAT and CDR2 FNYEAQ (reference sequence).

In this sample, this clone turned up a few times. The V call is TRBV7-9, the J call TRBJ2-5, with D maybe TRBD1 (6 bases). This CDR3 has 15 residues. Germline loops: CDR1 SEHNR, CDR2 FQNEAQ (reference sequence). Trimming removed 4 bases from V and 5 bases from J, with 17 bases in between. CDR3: CASSSGPPRGETQYF. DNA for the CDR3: TGTGCCAGCAGCTCGGGACCGCCAAGGGGGGAGACCCAGTACTTC.

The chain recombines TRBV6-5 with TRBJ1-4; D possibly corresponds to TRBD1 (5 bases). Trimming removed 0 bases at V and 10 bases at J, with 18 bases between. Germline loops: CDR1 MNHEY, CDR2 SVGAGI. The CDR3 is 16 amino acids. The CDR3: CASSYSTPGTGGKLFF. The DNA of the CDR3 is TGTGCCAGCAGTTACTCGACGCCCGGGACCGGGGGAAAACTGTTTTTT.

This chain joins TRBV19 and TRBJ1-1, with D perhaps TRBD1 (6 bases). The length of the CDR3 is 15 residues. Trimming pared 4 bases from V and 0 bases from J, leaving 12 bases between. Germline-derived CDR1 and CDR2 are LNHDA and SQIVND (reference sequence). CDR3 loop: CASSNNDRMNTEAFF. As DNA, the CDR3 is TGTGCCAGTAGTAACAACGACAGGATGAACACTGAAGCTTTCTTT.